This TCR beta chain was sequenced for a study of yellow fever vaccine responses in identical twins. Whole-study findings and limits: Each twin's T cell response to the vaccine was reported to look partly convergent and partly personalized.

CDR1 ENHRY and CDR2 SYGVKD come from the germline V gene. This CDR3 spans 12 amino acids. V gave up 3 bases and J gave up 8 bases, with 10 bases separating them. TCRdb independently ran MiXCR on the RT-PCR reads; one entry per CDR3 protein. The profile shows 30,000 to 35,000 distinct CDR3 sequences, about 63% of them singletons. Details on this clonotype: As yet, its antigen is unknown.

This chain joins TRBV10-3 and TRBJ1-2; tentative D call: TRBD1 (6 bases). The TCR originated in a young woman who received the yellow fever vaccine. This material consisted of T cells from blood (PBMCs), unsorted or a sorted subset (not recorded which), taken before or after yellow fever vaccination (not recorded which). CDR3 amino acids: CAISETGNGYTF. As DNA, the CDR3 is TGTGCCATCAGTGAAACAGGGAACGGCTACACCTTC.